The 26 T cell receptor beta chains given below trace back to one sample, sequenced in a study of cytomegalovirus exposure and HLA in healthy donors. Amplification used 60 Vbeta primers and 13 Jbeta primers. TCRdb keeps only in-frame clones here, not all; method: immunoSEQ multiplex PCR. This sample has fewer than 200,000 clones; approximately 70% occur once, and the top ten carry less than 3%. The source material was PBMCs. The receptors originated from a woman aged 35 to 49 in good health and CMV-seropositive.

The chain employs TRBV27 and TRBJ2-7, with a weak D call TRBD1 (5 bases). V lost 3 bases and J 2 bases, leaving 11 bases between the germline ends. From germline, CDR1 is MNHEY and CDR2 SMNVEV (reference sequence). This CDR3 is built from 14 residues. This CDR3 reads CASSFSKGPYEQYF. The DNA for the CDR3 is TGTGCCAGCAGTTTTTCGAAGGGGCCCTACGAGCAGTACTTC.

CDR3 loop: CASSIQGNGELFF. CDR3 DNA: TGCGCCAGCAGCATTCAGGGTAACGGGGAGCTGTTTTTT. The V and J genes are TRBV5-1 and TRBJ2-2, with D perhaps TRBD1 (5 bases). The CDR3 is 13 amino acids. The germline gives CDR1 SGHRS, CDR2 YFSETQ. V was trimmed by 4 bases and J by 7 bases, leaving 11 bases between them.

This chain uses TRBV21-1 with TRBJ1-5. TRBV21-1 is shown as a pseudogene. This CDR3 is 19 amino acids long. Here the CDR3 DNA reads TGTGCCAGCACCACCCATTCCATATGGGGAGCTTATAGCAATCAGCCCCAGCATTTT. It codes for CASTTHSIWGAYSNQPQHF.

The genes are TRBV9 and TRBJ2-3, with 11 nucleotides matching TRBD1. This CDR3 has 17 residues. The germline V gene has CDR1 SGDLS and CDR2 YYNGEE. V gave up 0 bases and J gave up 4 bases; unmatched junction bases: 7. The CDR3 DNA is TGTGCCAGCAGCGTAGAGGGGTGGACAGGGGGCCCAGATACGCAGTATTTT. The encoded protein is CASSVEGWTGGPDTQYF.

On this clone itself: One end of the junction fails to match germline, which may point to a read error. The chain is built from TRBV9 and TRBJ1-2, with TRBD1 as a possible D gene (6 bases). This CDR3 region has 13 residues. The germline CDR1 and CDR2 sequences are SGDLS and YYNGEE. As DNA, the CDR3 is TGTGCCAGCAGCTTGGACAGCAACTATGGCTACCCCTTC. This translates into CASSLDSNYGYPF.

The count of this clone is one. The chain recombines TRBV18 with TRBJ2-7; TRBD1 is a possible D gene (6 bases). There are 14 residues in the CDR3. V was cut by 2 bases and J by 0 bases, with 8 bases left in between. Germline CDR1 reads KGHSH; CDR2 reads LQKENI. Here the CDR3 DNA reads TGTGCCAGCTCACCATTGGACAGCTCCTACGAGCAGTACTTC. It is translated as CASSPLDSSYEQYF.

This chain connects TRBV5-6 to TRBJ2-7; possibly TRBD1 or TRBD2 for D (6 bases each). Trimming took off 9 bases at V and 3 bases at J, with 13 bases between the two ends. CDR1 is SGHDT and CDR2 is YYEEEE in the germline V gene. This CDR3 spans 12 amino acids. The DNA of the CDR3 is TGTGCCAACAGGAGGGGGTTCTACGAGCAGTACTTC. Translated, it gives CANRRGFYEQYF.

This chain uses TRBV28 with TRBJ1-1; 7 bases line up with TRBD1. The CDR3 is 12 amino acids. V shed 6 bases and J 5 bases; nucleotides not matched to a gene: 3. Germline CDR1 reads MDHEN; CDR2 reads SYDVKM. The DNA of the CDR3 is TGTGCCAGCAGGGAGACAGGGACTGAAGCTTTCTTT. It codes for CASRETGTEAFF.

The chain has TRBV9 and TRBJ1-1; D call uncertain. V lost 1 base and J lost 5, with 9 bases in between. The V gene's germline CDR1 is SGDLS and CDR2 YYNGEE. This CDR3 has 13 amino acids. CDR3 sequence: CASSVSRGTEAFF. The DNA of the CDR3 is TGTGCCAGCAGCGTATCCCGGGGTACTGAAGCTTTCTTT.

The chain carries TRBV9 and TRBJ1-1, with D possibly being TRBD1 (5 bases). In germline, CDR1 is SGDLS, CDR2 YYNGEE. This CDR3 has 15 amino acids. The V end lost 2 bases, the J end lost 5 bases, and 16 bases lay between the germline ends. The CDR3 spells CASSVAGAGVTEAFF. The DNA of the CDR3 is TGTGCCAGCAGCGTGGCCGGGGCGGGGGTAACTGAAGCTTTCTTT.

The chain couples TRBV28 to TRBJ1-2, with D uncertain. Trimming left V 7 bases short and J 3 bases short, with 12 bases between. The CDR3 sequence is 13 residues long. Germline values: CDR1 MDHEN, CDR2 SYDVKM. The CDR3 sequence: CASKAGGHYGYTF. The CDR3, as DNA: TGTGCCAGCAAGGCAGGAGGCCACTATGGCTACACCTTC.

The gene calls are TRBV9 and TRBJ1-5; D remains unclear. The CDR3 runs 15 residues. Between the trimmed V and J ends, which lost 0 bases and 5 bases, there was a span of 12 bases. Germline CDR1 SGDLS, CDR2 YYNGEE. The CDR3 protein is CASSVDGNWDQPQHF. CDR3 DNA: TGTGCCAGCAGCGTAGACGGGAATTGGGATCAGCCCCAGCATTTT.

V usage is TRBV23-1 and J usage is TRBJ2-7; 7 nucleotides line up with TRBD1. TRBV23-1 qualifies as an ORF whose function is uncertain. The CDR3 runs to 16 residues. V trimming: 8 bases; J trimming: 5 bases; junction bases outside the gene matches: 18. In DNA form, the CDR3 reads TGCGCCAGCGTTGATACAGGGGTTTGCGACGGCGACGAGCAGTACTTC. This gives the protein CASVDTGVCDGDEQYF.

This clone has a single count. CDR3: CARRWDWYNTEAFF. As DNA, the CDR3 is TGTGCCAGGCGATGGGACTGGTACAACACTGAAGCTTTCTTT. This chain links TRBV14 with TRBJ1-1, with D tentatively TRBD1 (5 bases). The ends were cut back, 9 bases at V and 2 bases at J, with 16 bases in the middle. The CDR3 spans 14 residues. Germline CDR1 SGHDN, CDR2 FVKESK.

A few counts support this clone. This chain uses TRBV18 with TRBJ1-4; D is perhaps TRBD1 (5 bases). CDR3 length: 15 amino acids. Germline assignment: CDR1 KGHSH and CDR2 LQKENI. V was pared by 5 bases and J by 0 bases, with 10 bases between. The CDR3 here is CASSGTQATNEKLFF. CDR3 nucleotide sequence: TGTGCCAGCTCAGGTACACAGGCAACTAATGAAAAACTGTTTTTT.

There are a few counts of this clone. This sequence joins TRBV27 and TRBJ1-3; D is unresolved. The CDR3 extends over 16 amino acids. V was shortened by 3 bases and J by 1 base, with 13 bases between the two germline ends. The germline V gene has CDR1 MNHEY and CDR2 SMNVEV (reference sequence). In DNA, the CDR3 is TGTGCCAGCAGTTTGAGGGTACCGGATTCTGGAAACACCATATATTTT. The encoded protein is CASSLRVPDSGNTIYF.

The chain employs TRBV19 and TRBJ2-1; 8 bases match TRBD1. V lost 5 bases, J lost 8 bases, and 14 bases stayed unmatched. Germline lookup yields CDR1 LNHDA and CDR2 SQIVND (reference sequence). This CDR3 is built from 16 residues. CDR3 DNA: TGTGCCAGTAGTCTCTCGGGGCAGGGGGCCGGCGATGAGCAGTTCTTC. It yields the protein CASSLSGQGAGDEQFF.

This chain's CDR3 is CASSSPSLPETQYF. The CDR3 DNA follows: TGTGCCAGCAGTTCCCCCTCTCTTCCGGAGACCCAGTACTTC. This rearrangement joins TRBV28 to TRBJ2-5; no clear D. Germline V gene lookup returns CDR1 MDHEN and CDR2 SYDVKM. V lost 4 bases and J 5 bases, leaving 14 bases between the germline ends. The CDR3 runs to 14 residues.

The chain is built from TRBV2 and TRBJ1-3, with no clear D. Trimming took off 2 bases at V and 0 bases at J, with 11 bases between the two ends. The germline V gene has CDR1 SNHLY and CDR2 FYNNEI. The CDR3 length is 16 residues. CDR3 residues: CASSEHGLISGNTIYF. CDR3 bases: TGTGCCAGCAGTGAACACGGACTGATCTCTGGAAACACCATATATTTT.

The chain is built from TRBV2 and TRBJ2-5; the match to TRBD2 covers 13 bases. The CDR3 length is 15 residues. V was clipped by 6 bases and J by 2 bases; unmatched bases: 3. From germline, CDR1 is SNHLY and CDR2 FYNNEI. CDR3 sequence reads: CASSRTSGGQETQYF. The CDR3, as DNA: TGTGCCAGCAGCCGGACTAGCGGGGGACAAGAGACCCAGTACTTC.

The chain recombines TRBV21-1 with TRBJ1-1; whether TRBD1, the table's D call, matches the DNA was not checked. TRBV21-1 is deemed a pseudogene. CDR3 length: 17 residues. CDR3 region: CASSGEIHRDLNTEAFF. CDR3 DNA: TGTGCCAGCAGCGGAGAGATACACAGGGACCTGAACACTGAAGCTTTCTTT.

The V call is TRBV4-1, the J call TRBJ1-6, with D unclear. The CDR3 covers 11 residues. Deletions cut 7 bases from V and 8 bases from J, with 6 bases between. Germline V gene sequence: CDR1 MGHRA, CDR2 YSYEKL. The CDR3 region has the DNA TGCGCCAGCATTAGTGATTCACCCCTCCACTTT. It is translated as CASISDSPLHF.

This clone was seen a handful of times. This CDR3 is CASTRGGEQYF. For the CDR3, the DNA is TGTGCCAGCACCCGTGGCGGGGAGCAGTACTTC. This chain links TRBV5-6 with TRBJ2-7; possible D gene TRBD2, 5 bases. Germline assignment: CDR1 SGHDT and CDR2 YYEEEE. This CDR3 spans 11 amino acids. V was trimmed by 6 bases and J by 7 bases, leaving 11 bases between them.

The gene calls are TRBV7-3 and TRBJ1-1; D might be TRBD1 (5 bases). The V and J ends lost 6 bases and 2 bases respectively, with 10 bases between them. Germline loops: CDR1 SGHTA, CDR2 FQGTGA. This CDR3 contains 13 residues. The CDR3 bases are TGTGCCAGCAGGCTACAGGCTAACACTGAAGCTTTCTTT. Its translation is CASRLQANTEAFF.

CDR3 sequence (DNA): TGTGCCAGTAGGACAGTCAATAGCAATCAGCCCCAGCATTTT. Translating gives CASRTVNSNQPQHF. V gene TRBV19 combines with J gene TRBJ1-5; D is perhaps TRBD1 (5 bases). Trimming shortened V by 6 bases and J by 0 bases, and 9 bases separated the two germline ends. CDR3 length: 14 amino acids. In germline, CDR1 is LNHDA, CDR2 SQIVND (reference sequence).

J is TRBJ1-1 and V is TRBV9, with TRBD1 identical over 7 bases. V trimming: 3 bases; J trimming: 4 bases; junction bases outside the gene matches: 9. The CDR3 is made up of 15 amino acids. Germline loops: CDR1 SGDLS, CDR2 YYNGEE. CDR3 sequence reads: CASSAQGVVGTEAFF. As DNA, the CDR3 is TGTGCCAGCAGCGCCCAGGGGGTCGTAGGCACTGAAGCTTTCTTT.